This T cell receptor (beta chain) stems from a study of shared clonotypes between healthy human individuals. This table comes from immunoSEQ multiplex PCR, and its TCRdb copy is limited to in-frame clones, with some not included. The sample holds about 1 million clones, about 75% seen once. Division of CD4+ cells produced a CD45RA+ naive subset and a CD45RA-negative memory subset. This clone occurred many times. CDR1 and CDR2 (germline): SNHLY, FYNNEI. This CDR3 has 13 residues. Trimming cost V 6 bases and J 4 bases, with 12 bases left between them. Sequenced material: memory CD4+ T cells sorted from blood. As to subset: CD45RA-negative fraction. This chain links TRBV2 with TRBJ1-1; D unresolved. The sequence was collected from a man aged 18 to 29 in good health. CDR3 protein: CASRAFPGTEAFF. CDR3 in DNA: TGTGCCAGCAGGGCCTTCCCGGGCACTGAAGCTTTCTTT.